Below, 3 T cell receptor beta chains from the same sample are listed, as sequenced in a study of cytomegalovirus exposure and HLA in healthy donors. The PCR ran on 60 Vbeta and 13 Jbeta primers. Clones were read by immunoSEQ multiplex PCR, and TCRdb kept only the in-frame ones, dropping some. The sample includes around 170,000 clones, around 75% of them seen just once. The sequenced sample was PBMCs. These receptors were collected from a man aged 40-49 years in good health and CMV-seropositive.

The chain couples TRBV5-1 to TRBJ1-6, with D perhaps matching TRBD1 (6 bases). Germline values: CDR1 SGHRS, CDR2 YFSETQ. V was trimmed by 0 bases and J by 9 bases, leaving 10 bases between them. The CDR3 has 14 residues. This CDR3 is CASSLGGRGSPLHF. The CDR3 nucleotides read TGCGCCAGCAGCTTGGGCGGCAGGGGTTCACCCCTCCACTTT.

This clone was detected only a few times. The V call is TRBV4-1, the J call TRBJ1-5; D remains unclear. V lost 0 bases and J lost 5, with 5 bases in between. CDR1 and CDR2 (germline): MGHRA, YSYEKL. The CDR3 is made up of 13 amino acids. The CDR3 region has the DNA TGCGCCAGCAGCCAAGATGCGGATCAGCCCCAGCATTTT. It specifies CASSQDADQPQHF.

The chain employs TRBV6-6 and TRBJ1-1, with TRBD1 matching over 7 bases. The germline V gene has CDR1 MNHNY and CDR2 SVGAGI (reference sequence). The CDR3 spans 14 residues. V lost 11 bases to trimming and J lost 4 bases; unmatched junction nucleotides: 13. CDR3 in DNA: TGTGCCGGACGGCAAAGGGGGCGGGCCACTGAAGCTTTCTTT. It specifies CAGRQRGRATEAFF.